The entry below describes one T cell receptor beta chain. Its cognate antigen is unknown. The method was immunoSEQ multiplex PCR; TCRdb's version includes in-frame clones alone and lacks a portion of them. The sample includes 60,000 to 90,000 clones, more than 75% of them seen just once. The sample is drawn from a study of OX40 agonist ivuxolimab in advanced cancers. Looking at the study overall: Dose-escalation subjects each had hepatocellular carcinoma, melanoma, renal cell or head and neck cancer. Findings and limits, study-wide: Some nonresponders likewise displayed low normalized T-cell clonal expansion.

This TCR derives from an adult with an advanced solid tumor such as melanoma, head and neck, liver or kidney cancer. The material was CD4+ or CD8+ T cells sorted from blood, obtained in a trial of the OX40 agonist ivuxolimab.

The CDR3 nucleotides read TGCGCCAGCAGCCCGGGACAGGGGGCCGGGGAGCTGTTTTTT. Its protein product is CASSPGQGAGELFF. This sequence joins TRBV5-1 and TRBJ2-2, with 11 bases lining up with TRBD1. Germline V gene sequence: CDR1 SGHRS, CDR2 YFSETQ. Trimming at V came to 4 bases and at J to 6 bases, leaving 2 bases not matched to a gene. This CDR3 comprises 14 residues.